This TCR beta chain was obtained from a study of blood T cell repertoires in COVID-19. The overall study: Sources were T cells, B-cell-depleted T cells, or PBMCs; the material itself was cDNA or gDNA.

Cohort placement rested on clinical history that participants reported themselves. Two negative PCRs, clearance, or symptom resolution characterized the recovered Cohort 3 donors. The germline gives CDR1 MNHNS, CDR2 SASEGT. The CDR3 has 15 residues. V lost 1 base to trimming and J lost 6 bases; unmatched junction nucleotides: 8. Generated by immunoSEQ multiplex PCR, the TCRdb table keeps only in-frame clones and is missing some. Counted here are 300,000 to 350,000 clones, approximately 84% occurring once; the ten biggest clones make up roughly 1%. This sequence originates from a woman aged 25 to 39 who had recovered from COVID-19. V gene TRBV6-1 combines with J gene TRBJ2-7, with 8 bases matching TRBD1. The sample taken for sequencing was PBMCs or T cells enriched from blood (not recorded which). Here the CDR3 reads CASSEGRVRGPEQYF. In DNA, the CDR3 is TGTGCCAGCAGTGAAGGAAGGGTCAGGGGGCCCGAGCAGTACTTC.